This T cell receptor beta chain was recorded in a study of metastatic and nonmetastatic thyroid tumors (dated by TCRdb to 2020 to 2022). Some background on the complete study: Repertoires were compared across peripheral blood and tumor or nodule tissue samples from malignant and benign thyroid patients. Study-wide conclusions, independent of this receptor: In both blood and tumor samples, malignant tumors were reported to have significantly higher TCR beta diversity than benign nodules.

None of the patients had been given any treatment before thyroid surgery. The study retrospectively analysed patient clinical samples collected from the early 2010s to the late 2010s using T-cell receptor beta sequencing. Worth noting for this clone: Its cognate antigen has yet to be identified. Nothing much larger sits one base from this clone, and base qualities are not available.

The library was obtained by PCR. These reads were obtained on an Illumina HiSeq 4000. High-throughput sequencing was used to profile the TCR beta-chain CDR3 region of every patient. The authors' analysis ran thus. CDR3 differences across clinicopathological groups were used to build a classifier for discriminating distant-metastatic papillary thyroid cancer patients. The Shannon index was used to assess repertoire diversity, and the Morisita-Horn index was used to assess tumor-blood repertoire similarity. TCRdb's own reprocessing of the public reads used fastp at Q25 and MiXCR and kept productive beta chains. TCRdb, not the authors, supplied the V and J calls. Counted in this sample were about 59,000 clones; 15% to 20% of them appeared once. The ten largest clones capture over 9% of the sample. The sequenced sample was blood. The TCR originated in a male donor with papillary thyroid cancer or a benign thyroid nodule (not recorded which). Some clones in this sample may be carry-over from other donors' samples.

CDR3 protein: CASSSTSGGAYGELFF. The base sequence is TGTGCCAGCAGTTCCACAAGCGGGGGGGCCTACGGGGAGCTGTTTTTT. The rearranged segments are TRBV12-3 or TRBV12-4 and TRBJ2-2; 10 bases in between match TRBD2. V ends up 4 bases short and J 7 bases short, with an unmatched junction base count of 9. The CDR3 contains 16 residues, cysteine and phenylalanine counted. The retained sequence is limited to the CDR3, 48 bases, with the frame set at the first base.